The next 13 T cell receptor beta chains were all read from a single sample in a study of T cell repertoires in cytomegalovirus infection. TCRdb re-called the reads with MiXCR, one entry per CDR3 protein. The table has 120,000 to 150,000 distinct CDR3 sequences, roughly 6% seen once. The material sequenced was PBMCs. The source of these receptors is a human donor in good health (CMV status not recorded). Some clones in this sample may be carry-over from other donors' samples.

In its sample, this clonotype was seen many times. V is TRBV25-1 and J is TRBJ1-1, with D hard to call. Germline V gene data show CDR1 as MGHDK and CDR2 as SYGVNS. V lost 5 bases and J 4 bases, leaving 11 bases between the germline ends. This CDR3 has 13 amino acids. This CDR3 is CASSRDQFTEAFF. The CDR3 DNA sequence: TGTGCCAGCAGTCGCGACCAATTCACTGAAGCTTTCTTT.

This clonotype was detected only a few times. The chain couples TRBV7-4 to TRBJ1-2; D is undetermined. With 2 bases removed from V and 3 bases from J, the gap between germline ends came to 16 bases. CDR3 length: 16 amino acids. In germline, CDR1 is SGHVT, CDR2 SQSDAQ. This chain's CDR3 is CASSLLGMANDYGYTF. CDR3 in DNA: TGTGCCAGCAGCTTATTAGGGATGGCCAACGACTATGGCTACACCTTC.

The chain links TRBV5-1 to TRBJ2-1, with D possibly called TRBD1 or TRBD2 (5 bases each). The V and J ends lost 4 bases and 5 bases respectively, with 19 bases between them. The CDR3 spans 16 residues. Germline assignment: CDR1 SGHRS and CDR2 YFSETQ. The CDR3 here is CASSLPQVPGHNEQFF. CDR3 nucleotides: TGCGCCAGCAGCCTACCCCAAGTCCCGGGGCACAATGAGCAGTTCTTC.

Many counts were recorded for this clonotype. The V gene is TRBV7-2, the J gene TRBJ2-4, with TRBD1 identical over 7 bases. The V and J ends lost 5 bases and 0 bases, in that order; junction bases with no gene match: 4. This CDR3 contains 15 residues. CDR1 and CDR2 from the germline V gene are SGHTA and FQGNSA. The CDR3 here is CASSLRQGAKNIQYF. The CDR3 bases are TGTGCCAGCAGCCTGCGACAGGGAGCCAAAAACATTCAGTACTTC.

In regard to this clonotype: Just one base apart from a much larger clone, this may be a read error. The chain couples TRBV5-6 to TRBJ1-6; D uncertain. The CDR3 spans 14 residues. V dropped 3 bases and J dropped 7 bases, with 11 bases sitting between them. Germline CDR1 and CDR2: SGHDT and YYEEEE. The CDR3: CASSSYHGNSPLHF. The CDR3 DNA is TGTGCCAGCAGCTCGTACCATGGGAATTCACCCCTCCACTTT.

This clonotype came up many times. The V call is TRBV6-1, the J call TRBJ2-1; D possibly corresponds to TRBD1 (5 bases). The CDR3 is made up of 11 amino acids. The ends were cut back, 3 bases at V and 16 bases at J, with 13 bases in the middle. CDR1 and CDR2 from the germline V gene are MNHNS and SASEGT. In DNA form, the CDR3 reads TGTGCCAGCAGTGACGGGCCAGGGTTATTCTTC. This codes for CASSDGPGLFF.

This clonotype was counted ten times or more. The chain couples TRBV29-1 to TRBJ2-2, with D perhaps matching TRBD2 (7 bases). V lost 6 bases, J lost 7 bases, and 30 bases lay in between. The CDR3 covers 18 residues. Germline V gene lookup returns CDR1 SQVTM and CDR2 ANQGSEA. The chain's CDR3 is CSVAPRAGHPKVGGELFF. CDR3 nucleotides: TGCAGCGTCGCCCCTAGAGCGGGACACCCTAAGGTCGGCGGGGAGCTGTTTTTT.

In its sample, this clonotype was seen many times. The chain is built from TRBV7-9 and TRBJ2-2; TRBD1 aligns across 7 bases. V lost 9 bases, J lost 0 bases, and 1 base stayed unmatched. The CDR3 runs to 13 residues. Germline lookup yields CDR1 SEHNR and CDR2 FQNEAQ (reference sequence). The chain's CDR3 is CARGQPNTGELFF. The CDR3 region has the DNA TGTGCCAGGGGACAGCCGAACACCGGGGAGCTGTTTTTT.

In this sample, this clonotype turned up many times. V and J are TRBV7-9 and TRBJ1-1; no firm D call. Germline CDR1 SEHNR, CDR2 FQNEAQ (reference sequence). V was clipped by 7 bases and J by 2 bases, with 11 bases between them. The CDR3 runs 13 residues. The DNA of the CDR3 is TGTGCCAGCAACTCCAGCCCAAACACTGAAGCTTTCTTT. Translated: CASNSSPNTEAFF.

In this sample, this clonotype turned up many times. The chain employs TRBV28 and TRBJ1-1, with D unclear. This CDR3 contains 14 residues. Germline V gives CDR1 MDHEN, CDR2 SYDVKM. The V gene lost 8 bases and the J gene lost 6 bases, with 19 bases spanning the gap. The CDR3 loop reads CASEDLREAAEAFF. The DNA for the CDR3 is TGTGCCAGCGAGGACCTGCGAGAGGCCGCTGAAGCTTTCTTT.

This clonotype has at least ten counts. The V call is TRBV6-2 or TRBV6-3, the J call TRBJ2-7; either TRBD1 or TRBD2 may fit D (5 bases each). The CDR3 runs 15 residues. Trimming took 2 bases from V and 5 from J, leaving 16 bases between them. Germline CDR1 is MNHEY and CDR2 is SVGEGT. CDR3 DNA sequence: TGTGCCAGCAGTTACCACCGGGACCGAGACAACGAGCAGTACTTC. Protein sequence: CASSYHRDRDNEQYF.

This clonotype was observed a few times. The gene calls are TRBV29-1 and TRBJ1-3, with D unresolved. Trimming removed 6 bases from V and 0 bases from J, with 15 bases in between. CDR1 and CDR2 (germline): SQVTM, ANQGSEA. The length of the CDR3 is 15 residues. The DNA for the CDR3 is TGCAGCGTCGCTCCTTCGTGGGGCTCTGGAAACACCATATATTTT. This gives the protein CSVAPSWGSGNTIYF.

This clonotype came up many times. This chain connects TRBV11-2 to TRBJ2-4; the D gene is possibly TRBD2 (5 bases). Germline V gene data show CDR1 as SGHAT and CDR2 as FQNNGV. Between the trimmed V and J ends, which lost 4 bases and 2 bases, there was a span of 12 bases. The CDR3 has 15 residues. The DNA of the CDR3 is TGTGCCAGCAGCTCCCTCAGAGGGCCCAAAAACATTCAGTACTTC. It encodes CASSSLRGPKNIQYF.